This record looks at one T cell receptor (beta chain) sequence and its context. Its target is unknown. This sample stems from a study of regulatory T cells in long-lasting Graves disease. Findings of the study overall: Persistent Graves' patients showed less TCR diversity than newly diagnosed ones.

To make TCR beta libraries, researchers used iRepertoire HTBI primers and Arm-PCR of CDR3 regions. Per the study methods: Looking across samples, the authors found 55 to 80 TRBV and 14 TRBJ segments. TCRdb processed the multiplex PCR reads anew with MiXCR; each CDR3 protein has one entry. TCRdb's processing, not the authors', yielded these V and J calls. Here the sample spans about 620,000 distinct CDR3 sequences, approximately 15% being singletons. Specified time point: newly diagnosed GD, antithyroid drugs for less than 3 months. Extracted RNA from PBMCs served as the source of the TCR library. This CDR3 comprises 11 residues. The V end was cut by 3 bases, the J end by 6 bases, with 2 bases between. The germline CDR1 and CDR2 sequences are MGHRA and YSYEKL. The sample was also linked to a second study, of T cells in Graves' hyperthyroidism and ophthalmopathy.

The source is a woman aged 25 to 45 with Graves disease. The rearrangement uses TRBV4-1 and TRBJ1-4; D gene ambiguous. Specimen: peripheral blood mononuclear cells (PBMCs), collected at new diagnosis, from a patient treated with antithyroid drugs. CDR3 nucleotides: TGCGCCAGCAGCCAGTATGAAAAACTGTTTTTT. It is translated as CASSQYEKLFF.